Listed below are T cell receptor beta chains from one sample, sequenced in a study of technical replicates of blood from a handful of donors. TCRdb's table, derived via immunoSEQ multiplex PCR, lists solely in-frame clones and lacks some. This sample has about 80,000 clones, with around nine tenths found just once. Source material: T cells isolated from PBMCs. Every receptor here comes from a human donor in good health. Both conserved end residues are part of each CDR3. The order of the fields is J gene, V gene, D gene, clone size, CDR3 DNA, CDR3 protein. D genes are given only for firm matches. Expanded clones are given a class, and other clones once, few, many or no size at all.

TRBJ2-5	TRBV5-4	NA	NA	TGTGCCAGCAGCTCCCCAGACACGGCGAAACAAGAGACCCAGTACTTC	CASSSPDTAKQETQYF
TRBJ2-1	TRBV28	NA	NA	TGTGCCAGCAGCCGAACTAGCTATTCCTACAATGAGCAGTTCTTC	CASSRTSYSYNEQFF
TRBJ1-4	TRBV2	NA	NA	TGTGCCAGCAGAGGAGGACAGCTTAATGAAAAACTGTTTTTT	CASRGGQLNEKLFF
TRBJ2-7	TRBV11-2	TRBD2	once	TGTGCCAGCAGCACCAGACTAGCGGGAGCCTACGAGCAGTACTTC	CASSTRLAGAYEQYF
TRBJ2-1	TRBV19	TRBD2	NA	TGTGCCAGTAGTATGGAGCGGGGCTCCTACAATGAGCAGTTCTTC	CASSMERGSYNEQFF
TRBJ1-1	TRBV5-6	NA	NA	TGTGCCAGCAGCTTGGCCAGGGGATATGAAGCTTTCTTT	CASSLARGYEAFF
TRBJ2-3	TRBV2	NA	NA	TGTGCCACCCAGGGTAGCATAAGCACAGATACGCAGTATTTT	CATQGSISTDTQYF
TRBJ2-2	TRBV9	TRBD2	NA	TGTGCCAGCAAGGAACTAGCGGGAGAGACCGGGGAGCTGTTTTTT	CASKELAGETGELFF
TRBJ1-2	TRBV9	NA	NA	TGTGCCAGCAGCGTAGTATCAGGGTCCCCTTATGGCTACACCTTC	CASSVVSGSPYGYTF
TRBJ2-3	TRBV7-2	TRBD2	NA	TGTGCCGTCCGGACTAGCGGGTTCACAGATACGCAGTATTTT	CAVRTSGFTDTQYF
TRBJ1-2	TRBV10-3	TRBD1	NA	TGTGCCATCAGTGAGGTAGAGGGGGCCTATGGCTACACCTTC	CAISEVEGAYGYTF
TRBJ1-2	TRBV7-9	NA	NA	TGTGCCAGCAGCTTAGCCTACTACGGACAACGAGGCTACACCTTC	CASSLAYYGQRGYTF
TRBJ1-5	TRBV6-6	TRBD1	NA	TGTGCCAGCCGCGCTGGGGACAGGGTTCCCCAGCCCCAGCATTTT	CASRAGDRVPQPQHF
TRBJ1-1	TRBV6-5	TRBD1	NA	TGTGCCAGCAGTTATACCGGGACAGGGGTCACTGAAGCTTTCTTT	CASSYTGTGVTEAFF
TRBJ2-2	TRBV5-1	NA	NA	TGCGCCAGCAGTTGGGCGGGACAGTCGAACACCGGGGAGCTGTTTTTT	CASSWAGQSNTGELFF
TRBJ1-2	TRBV25-1	NA	once	TGTGCCAGCAGTAGATCAGGGAGGGATGGCTACACCTTC	CASSRSGRDGYTF
TRBJ2-5	TRBV7-6	NA	NA	TGTGCCAGCAGCTTAGGTCCAGGGGGGGAGACCCAGTACTTC	CASSLGPGGETQYF
TRBJ1-2	TRBV27	TRBD1	NA	TGTGCCAGCAGTTTCCACAGGGGGGGCGCCTATGGCTACACCTTC	CASSFHRGGAYGYTF
TRBJ1-1	TRBV27	TRBD1	NA	TGTGCCAGCAGCTTAGACAGGGGGGGAACTGAAGCTTTCTTT	CASSLDRGGTEAFF
TRBJ2-1	TRBV6-5	NA	NA	TGTGCCAGCTTAGGCGGAGGGTCGAATGAGCAGTTCTTC	CASLGGGSNEQFF
TRBJ2-1	TRBV7-3	NA	NA	TGTGCCAGCAGCTTAATTGGGACAGCACTAGCGGAGCGAGTCAATGAGCAGTTCTTC	CASSLIGTALAERVNEQFF
TRBJ2-5	TRBV7-3	NA	NA	TGTGCCAGCAGCTGGGATGGGGCGGAGAAGACCCAGTACTTC	CASSWDGAEKTQYF
TRBJ2-7	TRBV29-1	NA	NA	TGCAGCGGGCGGGACAGCTCCTACGAGCAGTACTTC	CSGRDSSYEQYF
TRBJ2-3	TRBV14	TRBD1	NA	TGTGCCAGCAGCCACCGAGGACAGGGAACAGATACGCAGTATTTT	CASSHRGQGTDTQYF
TRBJ1-1	TRBV4-1	NA	NA	TGCGCCAGCAGCCAAGTTCAGGCCACTGAAGCTTTCTTT	CASSQVQATEAFF
TRBJ1-2	TRBV6-1	NA	once	TGTGCCAGCATGTACTTCCGGCAGGGCTATGGCTACACCTTC	CASMYFRQGYGYTF
TRBJ2-3	TRBV21-1	NA	NA	TGTGCCAGCGGAGGACGGGTCCTCACAGATACGCAGTATTTT	CASGGRVLTDTQYF
TRBJ1-5	TRBV2	NA	NA	TGTGCCAGCAGCCCAGCGCCAATAAATCAGCCCCAGCATTTT	CASSPAPINQPQHF
TRBJ2-7	TRBV6-1	NA	NA	TGTGCCAGCAGTTACTACGAGCAGTACTTC	CASSYYEQYF
TRBJ2-3	TRBV30	TRBD1	NA	TGTGCCTGGGCGACAGGGGGGAGCACAGATACGCAGTATTTT	CAWATGGSTDTQYF
TRBJ2-3	TRBV9	NA	NA	TGTGCCAGCAGCGTTGCCTGGGGAGGGGGGATCGCAGATACGCAGTATTTT	CASSVAWGGGIADTQYF
TRBJ2-1	TRBV9	NA	NA	TGTGCCAGCAGCGCCCAAGAACCCTTCCAGGTGCAGTTCTTC	CASSAQEPFQVQFF
TRBJ2-7	TRBV19	NA	NA	TGTGCCAGTAGTTATTCGGACAGCTCCTACGAGCAGTACTTC	CASSYSDSSYEQYF
TRBJ2-1	TRBV11-1	NA	NA	TGTGCCAGCGGAAGGCACAGATGGTACAATGAGCAGTTCTTC	CASGRHRWYNEQFF
TRBJ1-2	TRBV2	NA	NA	TGTGCCAGCAGTGTACAGGGAGACGGTAATAACTATGGCTACACCTTC	CASSVQGDGNNYGYTF
TRBJ1-1	TRBV30	NA	NA	TGTGCCTACAGCATCATGAACACTGAAGCTTTCTTT	CAYSIMNTEAFF
TRBJ2-5	TRBV11-3	TRBD2	NA	TGTGCCAGCAGCTATTGGGTATGGGAGGGCTCAATCAACCAAGAGACCCAGTACTTC	CASSYWVWEGSINQETQYF
TRBJ1-2	TRBV29-1	NA	NA	TGCAGCGTTGACGTCGGGGTCGGCTACACCTTC	CSVDVGVGYTF
TRBJ2-1	TRBV7-2	TRBD2	NA	TGTGCCAGCAGCTTAGTGCCGGGACTAGGGGGGAATGAGCAGTTCTTC	CASSLVPGLGGNEQFF
TRBJ2-5	TRBV2	TRBD2	NA	TGTGCCAGCAATACGGGGAGGGAAGAGACCCAGTACTTC	CASNTGREETQYF
TRBJ2-3	TRBV29-1	TRBD2	NA	TGCAGCGTTGATGCACTAGCGGGAGGGACAGATACGCAGTATTTT	CSVDALAGGTDTQYF
TRBJ2-1	TRBV11-2	TRBD2	NA	TGTGCCAGCAGCTTAGAACTAGCGGGGTACAATGAGCAGTTCTTC	CASSLELAGYNEQFF
TRBJ1-5	TRBV10-3	NA	NA	TGTGCCATCAGTGAGTCAGGGGCTGAGCCCCAGCATTTT	CAISESGAEPQHF
TRBJ2-7	TRBV11-2	NA	NA	TGTGCCAGCAGCTTAGGGACAGTCCCCTACGAGCAGTACTTC	CASSLGTVPYEQYF
TRBJ2-3	TRBV5-4	NA	NA	TGTGCCAGCAGCCTAGACCTGTCCTGGGCAGATACGCAGTATTTT	CASSLDLSWADTQYF
TRBJ1-5	TRBV28	TRBD1	few	TGTGCCAGCAGTGGACAGGGGCCCCTCTTGTCTAATCAGCCCCAGCATTTT	CASSGQGPLLSNQPQHF
TRBJ2-7	TRBV27	TRBD1	NA	TGTGCCAGCAGCCACCTGTTGGGACAGGGAGTTTCCGAGCAGTACTTC	CASSHLLGQGVSEQYF
TRBJ2-5	TRBV5-6	TRBD1	NA	TGTGCCAGCAGGGAGGCGGGACAGGGAGGGACCCAGTACTTC	CASREAGQGGTQYF
TRBJ2-1	TRBV9	TRBD2	NA	TGTGCCAGCAGCGTGGCGCGGGAGGGAAGCTCCTACAATGAGCAGTTCTTC	CASSVAREGSSYNEQFF